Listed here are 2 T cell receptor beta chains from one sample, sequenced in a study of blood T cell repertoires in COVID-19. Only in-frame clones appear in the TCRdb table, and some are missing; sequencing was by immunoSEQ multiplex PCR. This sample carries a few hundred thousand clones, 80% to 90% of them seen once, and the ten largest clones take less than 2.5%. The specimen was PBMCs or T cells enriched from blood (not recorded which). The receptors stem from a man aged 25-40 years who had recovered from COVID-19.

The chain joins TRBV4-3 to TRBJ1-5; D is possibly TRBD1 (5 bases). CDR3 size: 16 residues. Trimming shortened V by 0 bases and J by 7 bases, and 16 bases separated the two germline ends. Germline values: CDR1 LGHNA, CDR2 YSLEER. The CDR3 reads CASSQDPMQGGQPQHF. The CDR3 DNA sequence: TGCGCCAGCAGCCAAGATCCAATGCAGGGAGGACAGCCCCAGCATTTT.

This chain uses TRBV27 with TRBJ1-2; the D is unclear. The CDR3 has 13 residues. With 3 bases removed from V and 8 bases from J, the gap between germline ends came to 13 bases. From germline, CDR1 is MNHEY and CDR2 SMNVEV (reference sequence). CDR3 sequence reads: CASSLRGIGGYTF. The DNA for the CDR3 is TGTGCCAGCAGTTTGCGAGGGATTGGGGGCTACACCTTC.